This TCR beta chain derives from a study of blood T cell repertoires in COVID-19 (dated by TCRdb to about 2020). Study-level background: Samples covering the acute and convalescent phases of COVID-19 were provided by collaborators in the United States, Italy and Spain. The prospective study material was composed of cDNA or gDNA derived from T cells, B-cell-depleted T cells, or PBMCs. Subjects who had been exposed to COVID-19, were actively infected with it, or had recovered from it provided the deeply sampled blood TCRbeta repertoires that made up the dataset. A freely available public database, intended as a resource for researchers studying the immune response to SARS-CoV-2, is where the repertoires were released. Samples were obtained from the ongoing ImmuneRACE study (first 160 participants) and from 1,254 subjects provided by 6 global collaborators. The sample metadata nearly always contained a de-identified subject ID, COVID-19 status, age in years and sex. Where available, HLA class I and class II types were taken from metadata supplied by the sample provider and were not determined by assay-based typing. What the work shows at the level of the full study, not this receptor alone: Clinical and demographic metadata were provided uncurated, with the amount varying by source and participant.

TCRbeta CDR3 regions were amplified from genomic DNA using the immunoSEQ Assay, a bias-controlled multiplex PCR. The study's processing was this. The number of nucleated cells in each sample was estimated by amplification of reference gene primers within the assay. To quantify the absolute abundance of each unique TCRbeta CDR3 rearrangement, sequence reads were collapsed and filtered. For each sample, productive Simpson clonality was calculated as the square root of Simpson's diversity index across productive rearrangements. TCRdb took this table from immuneACCESS and kept in-frame rearrangements with V and J called. Such tables lack part of the clones; where checked against another copy, unresolved V genes explain under half of the gap, and the rest is unexplained. D and trimming come from the DNA, and the V and J calls and clone size come from that table. The sample has more than 200,000 clones on record, 88% of them singletons. The ten largest account for around 0.7% of the sample.

Collaborating institutions collected whole blood in K2EDTA tubes following their own protocols. Collaborator samples were shipped for TCRbeta analysis as frozen whole blood, isolated PBMCs, or DNA extracted from either sample type. Concerning this clone itself: The clone's antigen remains unknown. Qualities for individual bases were not recorded, and no much larger clone is one base off.

The germline V gene supplies CDR1 SGHRS and CDR2 YFSETQ. Spanning cysteine to phenylalanine, the CDR3 consists of 15 amino acids. The DNA shown is the 45-base CDR3, in frame from base 1. V loses 0 bases of germline sequence and J loses 7 bases, and the interval between the two ends is 11 bases. This clonotype originated in a human donor in a cohort sampled during active COVID-19. The chain joins TRBV5-1 to TRBJ1-6, with the D gene uncertain. The specimen sequenced was peripheral blood. The nucleotide sequence is given as TGCGCCAGCAGCTTGGTACCGGGGTCGAATTCACCCCTCCACTTT. Translation gives CASSLVPGSNSPLHF. Reference TRBV5-1 and TRBJ1-6 proteins supply the regions before and after the CDR3; the full variable domain is: KAGVTQTPRYLIKTRGQQVTLSCSPISGHRSVSWYQQTPGQGLQFLFEYFSETQRNKGNFPGRFSGRQFSNSRSEMNVSTLELGDSALYLCASSLVPGSNSPLHFGNGTRLTVT.